This TCR beta chain was captured by sequencing in a study of cytomegalovirus exposure and HLA in healthy donors. Findings and limits, study-wide: As was reported, the HLA-A and HLA-B alleles of most subjects were accurately predicted from TCR beta sequences.

CDR1 and CDR2 from the germline V gene are SNHLY and FYNNEI. V shed 10 bases and J 4 bases; nucleotides not matched to a gene: 7. This CDR3 comprises 13 residues. It was with 60 Vbeta and 13 Jbeta primers that the PCR ran. Libraries were prepared by immunoSEQ multiplex PCR; TCRdb keeps only in-frame clonotypes and omits some of them. The sample contains 75,000 to 95,000 clones, 69% of which appear only once. On this clone itself: The antigen is not known.

The sequence was collected from a man aged 45-60 years in good health and CMV-seronegative. Sequenced: PBMCs. This chain joins TRBV2 and TRBJ1-2; TRBD1 aligns across 9 bases. DNA for the CDR3: TGTGCCACCCCGGGACAGGGACCCTATGGCTACACCTTC. Translation: CATPGQGPYGYTF.